This T cell receptor beta chain was identified during a study of blood T cell repertoires in COVID-19. The wider study: Sources were T cells, B-cell-depleted T cells, or PBMCs; the material itself was cDNA or gDNA.

From germline, CDR1 is MDHEN and CDR2 SYDVKM. The CDR3 contains 14 residues. The V segment lost 5 bases and the J segment 0 bases; nucleotides outside the gene matches: 3. This study enrolled people aged roughly 18 to 90 from around 25 US geographic areas. Authors' processing steps: By means of reference gene primer amplification, nucleated cell counts were estimated. Measured with immunoSEQ multiplex PCR; TCRdb has only the in-frame clones, and not every one. The D gene and trimming were derived from the DNA, and the V and J assignments and clone size from that table. The sample has fewer than 200,000 clones; roughly 80% are singletons.

The source is a woman in her 50s who had recovered from COVID-19. The chain employs TRBV28 and TRBJ1-2; TRBD1 matches 7 bases. Sequencing input: PBMCs or T cells enriched from blood (not recorded which). In DNA form, the CDR3 reads TGTGCCAGCAGTCCCGGGACAGCTAACTATGGCTACACCTTC. Its protein is CASSPGTANYGYTF.